The 20 T cell receptor beta chains below all came from one sample that was sequenced in a study of T cell changes during pregnancy in multiple sclerosis. Assay used: immunoSEQ multiplex PCR; TCRdb lists only in-frame clones, some missing. The sample yields 100,000 or so clones, around 90% seen once. The specimen was peripheral blood, collected in the second trimester of pregnancy. These receptors came from a female donor with multiple sclerosis, enrolled in a pregnancy study.

This clone was seen a few times. The V and J genes are TRBV2 and TRBJ2-3; 7 bases are a match to TRBD2. Losses at the gene ends were 6 bases for V and 0 bases for J; bases not matched to a gene: 6. CDR1 SNHLY and CDR2 FYNNEI come from the germline V gene. This CDR3 is built from 15 residues. The CDR3 DNA reads as TGTGCCAGCAGCGACGGGGGGACTAGCACAGATACGCAGTATTTT. This gives the protein CASSDGGTSTDTQYF. The whole variable domain, remainder taken from reference TRBV2 and TRBJ2-3, is EPEVTQTPSHQVTQMGQEVILRCVPISNHLYFYWYRQILGQKVEFLVSFYNNEISEKSEIFDDQFSVERPDGSNFTLKIRSTKLEDSAMYFCASSDGGTSTDTQYFGPGTRLTVL.

This sequence joins TRBV11-2 and TRBJ1-5; TRBD1 agrees at 9 bases. The V gene end was trimmed by 4 bases and the J gene end by 2 bases; junction bases not matched to a gene: 3. This CDR3 contains 15 residues. Looked up from germline, CDR1 is SGHAT and CDR2 is FQNNGV. This chain's CDR3 is CASSSRTGGNQPQHF. CDR3 DNA sequence: TGTGCCAGCAGCTCCAGGACAGGGGGCAATCAGCCCCAGCATTTT.

The genes are TRBV9 and TRBJ1-3; 8 positions match TRBD1. This CDR3 spans 14 amino acids. The junction had 5 bases not matched to a gene; V was cut back by 1 base and J by 8 bases. Germline lookup yields CDR1 SGDLS and CDR2 YYNGEE. CDR3 in DNA: TGTGCCAGCAGCGTAACAGGGGGTTCGGACACCATATATTTT. As protein: CASSVTGGSDTIYF.

J is TRBJ1-1 and V is TRBV19, with 7 bases lining up with TRBD1. Germline CDR1 is LNHDA and CDR2 is SQIVND (reference sequence). Germline trimming cut 6 bases from V and 6 bases from J; bases unmatched to any gene: 1. The CDR3 spans 11 residues. DNA of the CDR3: TGTGCCAGTAGGACAGGGCCTGAAGCTTTCTTT. Its translation is CASRTGPEAFF. The complete variable domain, with remaining parts taken from reference TRBV19 and TRBJ1-1, reads DGGITQSPKYLFRKEGQNVTLSCEQNLNHDAMYWYRQDPGQGLRLIYYSQIVNDFQKGDIAEGYSVSREKKESFPLTVTSAQKNPTAFYLCASRTGPEAFFGQGTRLTVV.

The J gene is TRBJ1-2, the V gene TRBV6-1; D is perhaps TRBD1 (6 bases). The CDR3 is made up of 15 amino acids. Per the germline V gene, CDR1 is MNHNS and CDR2 is SASEGT. Trimming left V 5 bases short and J 2 bases short, with 15 bases between. CDR3 protein: CASSLDSLRNYGYTF. The CDR3 region has the DNA TGTGCCAGCAGTTTGGACAGCCTGAGGAACTATGGCTACACCTTC.

The chain joins TRBV5-1 to TRBJ1-6, with a tentative D call TRBD1 (5 bases). The CDR3 length is 17 residues. The germline V gene has CDR1 SGHRS and CDR2 YFSETQ. V was cut by 0 bases and J by 6 bases, with 16 bases left in between. This CDR3 is CASSLEDRGDPNSPLHF. The CDR3 coding sequence is TGCGCCAGCAGCTTGGAAGATCGGGGGGATCCTAATTCACCCCTCCACTTT.

This clone was seen once. The rearrangement joins TRBV7-3 to TRBJ2-3; D is ambiguous. CDR1 and CDR2 from the germline V gene are SGHTA and FQGTGA. Trimming left V 4 bases short and J 0 bases short, with 11 bases between. CDR3 length equals 15 residues. CDR3 sequence: CASSSTSRSTDTQYF. The CDR3 bases are TGTGCCAGCAGCTCTACGTCGAGGAGCACAGATACGCAGTATTTT. Full variable domain (rest looked up from reference TRBV7-3 and TRBJ2-3): GAGVSQTPSNKVTEKGKYVELRCDPISGHTALYWYRQSLGQGPEFLIYFQGTGAADDSGLPNDRFFAVRPEGSVSTLKIQRTERGDSAVYLCASSSTSRSTDTQYFGPGTRLTVL.

CDR3 amino acids: CASSEARQPSGNTIYF. As DNA, the CDR3 is TGTGCCAGCAGTGAAGCGCGACAACCCTCTGGAAACACCATATATTTT. The chain links TRBV2 to TRBJ1-3; D is unclear. The germline V and J ends were trimmed by 0 bases and 0 bases, with 9 bases remaining between them. The CDR3 spans 16 residues. CDR1 and CDR2 (germline): SNHLY, FYNNEI.

In this sample, this clone turned up a few times. The J gene is TRBJ1-5, the V gene TRBV19, with 8 bases identical to TRBD1. The CDR3 is made up of 15 amino acids. V lost 7 bases and J lost 6; bases outside the gene matches: 11. CDR1 and CDR2 from the germline V gene are LNHDA and SQIVND (reference sequence). CDR3 residues: CASTRTGKYSQPQHF. The CDR3 region has the DNA TGTGCCAGTACCCGGACAGGGAAGTACAGTCAGCCCCAGCATTTT.

V usage is TRBV27 and J usage is TRBJ2-3; D is perhaps TRBD2 (6 bases). V lost 2 bases, J lost 2 bases, and 11 bases lay in between. Germline V lookup: CDR1 MNHEY, CDR2 SMNVEV (reference sequence). The CDR3 has 15 amino acids. Here the CDR3 reads CASSLTGADTDTQYF. CDR3 bases: TGTGCCAGCAGTTTAACGGGAGCGGACACAGATACGCAGTATTTT.

CDR3 region: CAWSVSVTGNTEAFF. CDR3 nucleotides: TGTGCCTGGAGTGTGTCGGTAACGGGTAACACTGAAGCTTTCTTT. The rearrangement uses TRBV30 and TRBJ1-1; D gene uncertain. Looked up from germline, CDR1 is GTSNPN and CDR2 is SVGIG (reference sequence). There are 15 residues in the CDR3. The V end lost 0 bases, the J end lost 2 bases, and 13 bases lay between the germline ends.

V is TRBV19 and J is TRBJ1-1; D gene ambiguous. CDR1 and CDR2 from the germline V gene are LNHDA and SQIVND (reference sequence). This CDR3 contains 14 residues. The V end lost 6 bases, the J end lost 1 base, and 12 bases lay between the germline ends. CDR3 protein: CASSLPTGNTEAFF. In DNA form, the CDR3 reads TGTGCCAGTAGCCTACCGACGGGGAACACTGAAGCTTTCTTT. Drawing the rest from reference TRBV19 and TRBJ1-1, the complete variable domain is DGGITQSPKYLFRKEGQNVTLSCEQNLNHDAMYWYRQDPGQGLRLIYYSQIVNDFQKGDIAEGYSVSREKKESFPLTVTSAQKNPTAFYLCASSLPTGNTEAFFGQGTRLTVV.

The chain joins TRBV2 to TRBJ2-3; D might be TRBD1 (5 bases). V was clipped by 1 base and J by 5 bases, with 13 bases between them. Germline CDR1 SNHLY, CDR2 FYNNEI. The CDR3 is 15 residues long. In DNA form, the CDR3 reads TGTGCCAGCAGTGAAGGGGGCGGTTCAGGAGATACGCAGTATTTT. It codes for CASSEGGGSGDTQYF.

This rearrangement joins TRBV5-1 to TRBJ2-7; D is possibly TRBD2 (6 bases). The germline V gene encodes CDR1 SGHRS and CDR2 YFSETQ. The CDR3 extends over 16 amino acids. Trimming pared 4 bases from V and 5 bases from J, leaving 22 bases between. As DNA, the CDR3 is TGCGCCAGCAGCCCAGCTACGGGAGTCATCTTACACGAGCAGTACTTC. It encodes CASSPATGVILHEQYF. The whole variable domain, filled in from reference TRBV5-1 and TRBJ2-7, reads KAGVTQTPRYLIKTRGQQVTLSCSPISGHRSVSWYQQTPGQGLQFLFEYFSETQRNKGNFPGRFSGRQFSNSRSEMNVSTLELGDSALYLCASSPATGVILHEQYFGPGTRLTVT.

The rearrangement joins TRBV6-6 to TRBJ2-3; 9 bases map to TRBD2. The germline CDR1 and CDR2 sequences are MNHNY and SVGAGI (reference sequence). The junction had 7 bases not matched to a gene; V was cut back by 6 bases and J by 0 bases. The CDR3 spans 16 residues. The CDR3 coding sequence is TGTGCCAGCAGGGGACTAGCTGCTACTAGCACAGATACGCAGTATTTT. Its translation is CASRGLAATSTDTQYF.

This chain links TRBV5-1 with TRBJ2-7; a weak D match, TRBD2 (7 bases). V gave up 3 bases and J gave up 2 bases, with 9 bases separating them. Germline V gene sequence: CDR1 SGHRS, CDR2 YFSETQ. The CDR3 has 13 amino acids. CDR3 amino acids: CASSSGGPYEQYF. DNA of the CDR3: TGCGCCAGCAGCTCGGGGGGCCCCTACGAGCAGTACTTC. Supplemented by reference TRBV5-1 and TRBJ2-7, the full variable domain reads KAGVTQTPRYLIKTRGQQVTLSCSPISGHRSVSWYQQTPGQGLQFLFEYFSETQRNKGNFPGRFSGRQFSNSRSEMNVSTLELGDSALYLCASSSGGPYEQYFGPGTRLTVT.

The CDR3 DNA follows: TGTGCCAGCAGACCTGATCTAGCGGGAGTAAGGTCCAATGAGCAGTTCTTC. Its translation: CASRPDLAGVRSNEQFF. This chain connects TRBV7-3 to TRBJ2-1; 10 nucleotides match TRBD2. Germline values: CDR1 SGHTA, CDR2 FQGTGA. The junction had 14 bases not matched to a gene; V was cut back by 6 bases and J by 6 bases. This CDR3 spans 17 amino acids.

This sequence joins TRBV9 and TRBJ2-1; D perhaps matches TRBD2 (5 bases). Germline V gives CDR1 SGDLS, CDR2 YYNGEE. This CDR3 contains 11 residues. Trimming took 4 bases from V and 9 from J, leaving 8 bases between them. In nucleotides, the CDR3 is TGTGCCAGCAGCCTAGGGAGTGAGCAGTTCTTC. It codes for CASSLGSEQFF.

This chain's CDR3 is CASSLRGGYGYTF. The CDR3 DNA sequence: TGTGCCAGCAGTTTGCGGGGTGGCTATGGCTACACCTTC. This chain joins TRBV27 and TRBJ1-2; D is unresolved. The CDR3 runs 13 residues. V lost 3 bases, J lost 4 bases, and 9 bases lay in between. Germline-derived CDR1 and CDR2 are MNHEY and SMNVEV (reference sequence).

V gene TRBV16 combines with J gene TRBJ1-4; tentative D call: TRBD1 (5 bases). V was trimmed by 2 bases and J by 8 bases, leaving 12 bases between them. The CDR3 spans 14 residues. The germline V gene has CDR1 KGHSY and CDR2 FQNENV. CDR3: CASSQNRLGEKLFF. The CDR3 DNA is TGTGCCAGCAGCCAAAACAGGTTGGGGGAAAAACTGTTTTTT.